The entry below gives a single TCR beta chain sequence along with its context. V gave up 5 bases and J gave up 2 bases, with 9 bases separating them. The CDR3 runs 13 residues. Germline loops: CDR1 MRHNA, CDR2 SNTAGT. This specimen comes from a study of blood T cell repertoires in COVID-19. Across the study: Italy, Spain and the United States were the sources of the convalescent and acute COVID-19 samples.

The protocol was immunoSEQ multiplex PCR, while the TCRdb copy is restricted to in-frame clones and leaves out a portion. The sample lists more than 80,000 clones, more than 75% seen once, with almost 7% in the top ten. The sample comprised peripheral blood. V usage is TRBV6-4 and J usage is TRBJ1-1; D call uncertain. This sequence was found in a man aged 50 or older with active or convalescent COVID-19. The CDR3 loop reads CASSKAGNTEAFF. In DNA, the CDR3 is TGTGCCAGCAGTAAGGCAGGAAACACTGAAGCTTTCTTT.